Detailed here is one T cell receptor (beta chain). Its target is not known. The germline gives CDR1 MDHEN, CDR2 SYDVKM. The CDR3 has 16 amino acids. Losses at the gene ends were 4 bases for V and 3 bases for J; bases not matched to a gene: 5. This sample is drawn from a study of cytomegalovirus exposure and HLA in healthy donors. Study-level results: DRB1 had the most TCR associations and HLA-C the fewest, a later analysis found, with rates varying by HLA locus.

Primers for the PCR totalled 60 Vbeta and 13 Jbeta. The table came from immunoSEQ multiplex PCR; TCRdb's copy has only in-frame clones and leaves some out. This table holds 200,000 or so clones, over 60% found once. Input material: PBMCs. V and J are TRBV28 and TRBJ2-1; 11 positions agree with TRBD2. The sequence was collected from a man younger than 30 in good health and CMV-seronegative. CDR3 protein: CASSSAGLAVYNEQFF. Written as DNA, the CDR3 is TGTGCCAGCAGTTCCGCGGGACTAGCGGTCTACAATGAGCAGTTCTTC.